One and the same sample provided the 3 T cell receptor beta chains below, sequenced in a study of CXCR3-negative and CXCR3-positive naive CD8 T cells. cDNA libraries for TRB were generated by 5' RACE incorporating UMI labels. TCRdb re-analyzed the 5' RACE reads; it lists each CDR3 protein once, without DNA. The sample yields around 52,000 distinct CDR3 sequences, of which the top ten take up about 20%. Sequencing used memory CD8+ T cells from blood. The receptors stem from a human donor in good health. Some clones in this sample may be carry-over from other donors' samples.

The CDR3 is CAITGTSGSGDTGELFF. The rearrangement uses TRBV10-3 and TRBJ2-2; TCRdb indicates TRBD2, and absent DNA this call remains unverified. Germline V lookup: CDR1 ENHRY, CDR2 SYGVKD. This CDR3 comprises 17 residues.

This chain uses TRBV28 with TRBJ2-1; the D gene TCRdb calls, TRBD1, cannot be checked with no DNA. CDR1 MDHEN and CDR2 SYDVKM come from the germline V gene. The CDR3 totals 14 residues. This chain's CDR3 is CASSFQGPNNEQFF.

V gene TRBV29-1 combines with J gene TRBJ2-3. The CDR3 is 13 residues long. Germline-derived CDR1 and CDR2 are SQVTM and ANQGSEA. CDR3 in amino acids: CSVVERGTDTQYF.